The sequence of this TCR beta chain was determined in a study of blood T cells in healthy people across ages. Whole-study findings and limits: Unsorted PBMC material precluded a definitive naive versus antigen-experienced comparison.

Donors gave ten milliliters of peripheral blood apiece. This clonotype was detected a few times. Its target is not known. Alongside a J-beta primer mix, a sample-barcoded 5' primer served in a second PCR lasting about 7 to 12 cycles. Each cDNA molecule was tagged by a template-switch adaptor with 12 random nucleotides. Each CDR3 protein is one row after TCRdb ran MiXCR on the 5' RACE reads. Among more than 1 million distinct CDR3 sequences listed, roughly 45% were seen once. Germline CDR1 reads SEHNR; CDR2 reads FQNEAQ (reference sequence). J gave up 7 bases and V 3 bases, and 6 bases lay outside the gene matches. The CDR3 has 14 amino acids.

V usage is TRBV7-9 and J usage is TRBJ2-1; 7 bases align to TRBD2. The sample taken for sequencing was blood. This clonotype was sampled from an older woman in good health. CDR3 loop: CASSFGGKRNEQFF. Here the CDR3 DNA reads TGTGCCAGCAGCTTCGGGGGGAAGAGAAATGAGCAGTTCTTC.